Below, one T cell receptor beta chain is given with its context. Which antigen it targets is not known. No much larger clonotype is one base removed from it; base qualities were not supplied. This record belongs to a study of control samples from healthy donors and cancer patients (TCRdb year 2020). Inclusive of the bounding cysteine and phenylalanine, the CDR3 is 15 residues long. Only CDR3 DNA is held: 45 bases, read in frame from base 1. The germline V gene (reference sequence) supplies CDR1 SGHNT and CDR2 YYREEE. Cut back by 10 bases and 3 bases, the V and J ends lie 20 bases apart. The receptor library was made with the immunoSEQ multiplex PCR assay. This immuneACCESS table, as held by TCRdb, lists in-frame sequences with V and J called but not all clones. Of the missing ones, under half trace to an unresolved V gene in checked studies; the others have no known cause. In all, the sample holds around 63,000 clones, and 80% to 90% of those were seen once. The ten most abundant clones make up 2% to 2.5% of the sample.

The receptor's source is a woman in her forties or fifties with head and neck cancer. The chain joins TRBV5-4 to TRBJ1-3; the D gene is perhaps TRBD1, from 5 matching bases. The sequenced material came from PBMCs. The CDR3 reads as follows: CASPGWGFVGNTIYF. The sequenced DNA is TGTGCCTCCCCGGGGTGGGGGTTCGTTGGAAACACCATATATTTT.